This TCR beta chain comes out of a study of cytomegalovirus exposure and HLA in healthy donors. On this clone itself: Its antigen is undetermined.

Findings and caveats of the study: Later analysis demonstrated an association between a missense DCLRE1C variant and TCR beta V- and J-gene trimming.

60 Vbeta and 13 Jbeta primers were used in PCR. Sequenced by immunoSEQ multiplex PCR; TCRdb stores in-frame clones only, minus some. The profile shows roughly 170,000 clones, 70% to 85% of them singletons. The CDR3 is made up of 15 amino acids. Germline-derived CDR1 and CDR2 are SNHLY and FYNNEI. Trimming at V came to 6 bases and at J to 4 bases, leaving 8 bases not matched to a gene. Sequenced input: PBMCs. This TCR was sampled from a girl aged 2 to 10 in good health and CMV-seropositive. The rearrangement uses TRBV2 and TRBJ2-1, with TRBD1 identical over 8 bases. This CDR3 is CASRAGTGPYNEQFF. The CDR3 bases are TGTGCCAGCAGAGCCGGGACAGGCCCTTACAATGAGCAGTTCTTC.